This T cell receptor (beta chain) was sequenced for a study of regulatory T cells in long-lasting Graves disease. Study-level information: The study enrolled newly diagnosed Graves' patients on antithyroid drugs under 3 months.

Study observations and caveats: Persistent patients had more shared public clonotypes (under 3,000) than new patients (approximately 970).

The TCR beta library used iRepertoire HTBI primers with Arm-PCR amplification of CDR3. In TCRdb, the multiplex PCR reads were re-called with MiXCR into one record per CDR3 protein. This sample has about 540,000 distinct CDR3 sequences; roughly 14% occur once, and the top ten carry roughly a tenth. This sample's time point: newly diagnosed GD, antithyroid drugs for less than 3 months. There was RNA extracted from PBMCs, and the TCR library was made from it. This clonotype has a count of ten or more. Its antigen is not known. Germline values: CDR1 SGHRS, CDR2 YFSETQ. V was clipped by 4 bases and J by 3 bases; unmatched bases: 3. The CDR3 loop spans 13 amino acids. In addition, the sample was reused for a study of T cells in Graves' hyperthyroidism and ophthalmopathy. That paper notes: Patients counted as stable if ophthalmopathy did not develop within 18 months. The HTBI primer set drove a first-round RT-PCR of the TCR CDR3.

This specimen consisted of peripheral blood mononuclear cells (PBMCs), obtained at new diagnosis, from a patient treated with antithyroid drugs. The receptor was derived from a man aged 25 to 45 with Graves disease. This chain joins TRBV5-1 and TRBJ2-7; 8 nucleotides match TRBD1. CDR3 amino acids: CASSGTGDYEQYF. As DNA, the CDR3 is TGCGCCAGCAGCGGGACAGGCGACTACGAGCAGTACTTC.